A single sample gave rise to the 9 T cell receptor beta chains below, sequenced in a study of CD8+ T cells in alopecia areata. Extraction and reverse transcription of RNA yielded cDNA as the sequencing template. Sequenced by immunoSEQ multiplex PCR; TCRdb stores in-frame clones only, minus some. The sample includes 130,000 or so clones, about 88% seen only once; the top ten take around 13%. Treatment: oral pan-JAK inhibitor, 5-10 mg twice daily. Specimen: CD8+ T cells sorted from blood, collected at week 4, from a patient treated with tofacitinib. The origin of the receptors is a human donor with alopecia areata.

The chain has TRBV11-1 and TRBJ2-7, with D tentatively TRBD2 (5 bases). The germline V gene has CDR1 SGHAT and CDR2 FQDESV (reference sequence). The CDR3 is made up of 16 amino acids. V was pared by 4 bases and J by 3 bases, with 19 bases between. The CDR3 DNA sequence: TGTGCCAGCAGCTATCGCACCCCGGGATCCTTCTACGAGCAGTACTTC. Its translation: CASSYRTPGSFYEQYF.

V and J are TRBV7-2 and TRBJ2-1; D is unresolved. Trimming cost V 1 base and J 7 bases, with 5 bases left between them. The length of the CDR3 is 12 residues. Germline-derived CDR1 and CDR2 are SGHTA and FQGNSA. CDR3: CASSLVRNEQFF. The CDR3 DNA follows: TGTGCCAGCAGCTTAGTGCGGAATGAGCAGTTCTTC.

This sequence joins TRBV29-1 and TRBJ1-1; D remains ambiguous. The CDR3 contains 12 residues. V was clipped by 0 bases and J by 10 bases, with 12 bases between them. Germline CDR1 SQVTM, CDR2 ANQGSEA. The CDR3 DNA follows: TGCAGCGTTGAAGATCCCCCCGGTGGAGCTTTCTTT. Protein sequence: CSVEDPPGGAFF.

This clone has a single count. V is TRBV29-1 and J is TRBJ2-7; D possibly matches TRBD1 or TRBD2 (5 bases each). The CDR3 has 17 amino acids. V lost 7 bases and J 2 bases, leaving 27 bases between the germline ends. Germline CDR1 is SQVTM and CDR2 is ANQGSEA. This CDR3 reads CSADLGRGPETTYEQYF. CDR3 coding DNA: TGCAGCGCTGACCTTGGCCGGGGACCCGAGACTACCTACGAGCAGTACTTC.

The chain has TRBV5-1 and TRBJ1-1; D may be TRBD1 (6 bases). Trimming took 1 base from V and 8 from J, leaving 12 bases between them. Germline V CDR1 and CDR2: SGHRS, YFSETQ. The CDR3 length is 13 residues. The CDR3: CASSLFRGAEAFF. CDR3 sequence (DNA): TGCGCCAGCAGCTTGTTCAGGGGCGCCGAAGCTTTCTTT.

This clone was detected once. This chain joins TRBV29-1 and TRBJ2-1; D is undetermined. The CDR3 covers 12 residues. CDR1 is SQVTM, CDR2 ANQGSEA, per germline. The germline V and J ends were trimmed by 3 bases and 4 bases, with 7 bases remaining between them. The CDR3 DNA is TGCAGCGTTGAGTGGCAGTACAATGAGCAGTTCTTC. Protein: CSVEWQYNEQFF.

The chain carries TRBV4-1 and TRBJ1-1; the match to TRBD1 covers 7 bases. The germline V gene has CDR1 MGHRA and CDR2 YSYEKL. Trimming cost V 4 bases and J 7 bases; bases outside gene matches: 9. This CDR3 has 14 residues. CDR3 protein: CASSRSGQVDEAFF. In nucleotides, the CDR3 is TGCGCCAGCAGCCGGAGCGGACAGGTGGATGAAGCTTTCTTT.

The chain couples TRBV11-2 to TRBJ1-1; D is unclear. The V end was cut by 1 base, the J end by 4 bases, with 4 bases between. Looked up from germline, CDR1 is SGHAT and CDR2 is FQNNGV. The CDR3 totals 12 residues. In DNA form, the CDR3 reads TGTGCCAGCAGCTTAGTTCCCACTGAAGCTTTCTTT. It specifies CASSLVPTEAFF.

CDR3 sequence reads: CASSQDPTSGYEQYF. The DNA of the CDR3 is TGCGCCAGCAGCCAAGATCCAACTAGCGGCTACGAGCAGTACTTC. V and J are TRBV4-1 and TRBJ2-7; 8 positions match TRBD2. Germline V gene data show CDR1 as MGHRA and CDR2 as YSYEKL. CDR3 length: 15 amino acids. V lost 0 bases to trimming and J lost 3 bases; unmatched junction nucleotides: 4.